One sample yielded the 8 T cell receptor beta chains listed below, sequenced in a study of blood T cell repertoires in COVID-19. Here immunoSEQ multiplex PCR was the method, and the copy in TCRdb shows in-frame clones only, minus some. The sample lists tens of thousands of clones; 65% to 90% were seen once. The material sequenced was peripheral blood. These receptors came from a man older than 75 with acute or convalescent COVID-19.

V and J are TRBV7-2 and TRBJ1-2; tentatively, D is TRBD1 (6 bases). Germline-derived CDR1 and CDR2 are SGHTA and FQGNSA. The germline V and J ends were trimmed by 7 bases and 2 bases, with 14 bases remaining between them. The CDR3 runs 14 residues. The CDR3 DNA reads as TGTGCCAGCACCCCCGGGCAGGGGAACTATGGCTACACCTTC. Protein sequence: CASTPGQGNYGYTF.

V and J are TRBV19 and TRBJ1-1; 7 positions match TRBD1. Trimming removed 2 bases from V and 3 bases from J; junction bases left unmatched: 15. From germline, CDR1 is LNHDA and CDR2 SQIVND (reference sequence). The CDR3 has 18 amino acids. DNA for the CDR3: TGTGCCAGTAGTATATTGAGGGGGCTACGGTCGCCATACACTGAAGCTTTCTTT. Translated: CASSILRGLRSPYTEAFF.

This chain joins TRBV6-5 and TRBJ1-1; TRBD1 agrees at 9 bases. Germline lookup yields CDR1 MNHEY and CDR2 SVGAGI. The CDR3 covers 14 residues. J lost 4 bases, V lost 3 bases, and 3 bases had no gene match. As DNA, the CDR3 is TGTGCCAGCAGTTATGAGGACAGGGGCACTGAAGCTTTCTTT. This codes for CASSYEDRGTEAFF.

The V call is TRBV5-4, the J call TRBJ1-1, with 10 bases matching TRBD1. The CDR3 sequence is 15 residues long. Germline CDR1 and CDR2: SGHNT and YYREEE (reference sequence). The J segment lost 3 bases and the V segment lost 3 bases, leaving 5 bases of the junction unmatched. The CDR3 nucleotides read TGTGCCAGCAGCTGGGGGACAGGGGCGGACACTGAAGCTTTCTTT. This encodes CASSWGTGADTEAFF.

This clone was observed a few times. The genes are TRBV5-8 and TRBJ2-2; 10 nucleotides line up with TRBD2. Trimming at V came to 4 bases and at J to 6 bases, leaving 9 bases not matched to a gene. CDR3 length equals 16 residues. CDR1 and CDR2 (germline): SGHTS, YDEGEE. Here the CDR3 DNA reads TGTGCCAGCAGCGGCTACTCGAGCGGGAGGGCCGGGGAGCTGTTTTTT. This gives the protein CASSGYSSGRAGELFF.

This chain joins TRBV7-9 and TRBJ1-2, with TRBD1 matching over 9 bases. Germline loops: CDR1 SEHNR, CDR2 FQNEAQ (reference sequence). The CDR3 is 15 residues long. Unmatched junction bases numbered 9, after V lost 4 bases and J lost 6 bases. Here the CDR3 reads CASSSPQWTGDGYTF. As DNA, the CDR3 is TGTGCCAGCAGCTCACCCCAATGGACAGGGGATGGCTACACCTTC.

This chain joins TRBV7-2 and TRBJ1-1; maybe TRBD1 (6 bases). Germline loops: CDR1 SGHTA, CDR2 FQGNSA. Trimming took off 0 bases at V and 1 base at J, with 9 bases between the two ends. The CDR3 contains 15 residues. The CDR3 bases are TGTGCCAGCAGCTTAGCGGCAGGGGCGAACACTGAAGCTTTCTTT. As protein: CASSLAAGANTEAFF.

V gene TRBV27 combines with J gene TRBJ2-7; TRBD2 might be the D (5 bases). Trimming shortened V by 2 bases and J by 3 bases, and 11 bases separated the two germline ends. Per germline, CDR1 MNHEY and CDR2 SMNVEV (reference sequence). This CDR3 is built from 14 residues. DNA for the CDR3: TGTGCCAGCAGTTTACGGCTAGCAGGCTACGAGCAGTACTTC. Residues: CASSLRLAGYEQYF.